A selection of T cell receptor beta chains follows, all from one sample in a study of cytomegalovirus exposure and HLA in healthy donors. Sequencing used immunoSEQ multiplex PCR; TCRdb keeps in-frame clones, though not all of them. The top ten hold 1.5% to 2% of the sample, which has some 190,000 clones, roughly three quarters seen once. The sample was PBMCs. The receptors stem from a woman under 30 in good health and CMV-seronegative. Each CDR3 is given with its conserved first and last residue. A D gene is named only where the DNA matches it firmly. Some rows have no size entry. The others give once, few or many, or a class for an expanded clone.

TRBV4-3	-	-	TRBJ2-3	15	TGCGCCAGCAGCCAGGCTCTGCAGGGTTCAGATACGCAGTATTTT	CASSQALQGSDTQYF
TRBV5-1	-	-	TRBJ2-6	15	TGCGCCAGCAGCTTACAGGGCTCTGGGGCCAACGTCCTGACTTTC	CASSLQGSGANVLTF
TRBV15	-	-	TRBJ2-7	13	TGTGCCACCAGCAGAGGGCCAGGTGATGAGCAGTACTTC	CATSRGPGDEQYF
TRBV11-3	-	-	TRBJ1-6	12	TGTGCCAGCAGCAATCTTAATTCACCCCTCCACTTT	CASSNLNSPLHF
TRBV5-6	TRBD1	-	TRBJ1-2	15	TGTGCCAGCAGCTTGGGTTCAGGGGGTTTATATGGCTACACCTTC	CASSLGSGGLYGYTF
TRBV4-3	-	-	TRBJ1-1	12	TGCGCCAGCAGCCGCGACAGCACTGAAGCTTTCTTT	CASSRDSTEAFF
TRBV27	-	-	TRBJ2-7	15	TGTGCCAGCAGTTTCGGGACACCGAGCTCCTACGAGCAGTACTTC	CASSFGTPSSYEQYF
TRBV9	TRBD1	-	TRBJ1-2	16	TGTGCCAGCAGCGCGAGGCCTGACAGGGGTTTTCATGGCTACACCTTC	CASSARPDRGFHGYTF
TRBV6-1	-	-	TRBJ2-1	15	TGTGCCAGCGGTCCGGGCCCGGGGGCCTACAATGAGCAGTTCTTC	CASGPGPGAYNEQFF
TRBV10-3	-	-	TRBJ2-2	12	TGTGCCATCCAGGCATACACCGGGGAGCTGTTTTTT	CAIQAYTGELFF
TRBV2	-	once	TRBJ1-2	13	TGTGCCAGCAATTTGCCATACGGAGGGGGCTACACCTTC	CASNLPYGGGYTF
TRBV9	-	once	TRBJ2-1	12	TGTGCCAGCAGCGTGACAGGAAATGAGCAGTTCTTC	CASSVTGNEQFF
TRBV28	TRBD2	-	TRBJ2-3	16	TGTGCCAGCAGTCTGGGGGTAGCGGGAGGCCGAGATACGCAGTATTTT	CASSLGVAGGRDTQYF
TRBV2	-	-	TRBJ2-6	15	TGTGCCAGCAGCTCCACTAGGGCTGGGGCCAACGTCCTGACTTTC	CASSSTRAGANVLTF
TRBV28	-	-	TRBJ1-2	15	TGTGCCAGCAGTTCAGGACAAAACTCCCCCTATGGCTACACCTTC	CASSSGQNSPYGYTF
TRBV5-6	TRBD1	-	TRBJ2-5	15	TGTGCCAGCAGCCCTGGGACAGGGGTTGGGGAGACCCAGTACTTC	CASSPGTGVGETQYF
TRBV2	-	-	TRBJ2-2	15	TGTGCCAGCAGGGGCGGCGGGATCAACACCGGGGAGCTGTTTTTT	CASRGGGINTGELFF
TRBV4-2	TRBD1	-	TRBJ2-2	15	TGTGCCAGCAGCGTCCGGGACAGGAACACCGGGGAGCTGTTTTTT	CASSVRDRNTGELFF
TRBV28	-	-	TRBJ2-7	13	TGTGCCAGCAGTCCAACCCTTTTCCGGGAGCAGTACTTC	CASSPTLFREQYF
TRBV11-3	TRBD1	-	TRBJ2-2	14	TGTGCCAGCAGCTTAGTGCAGGGGGCCGGGGAGCTGTTTTTT	CASSLVQGAGELFF
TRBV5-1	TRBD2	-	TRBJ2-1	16	TGCGCCAGCAGCTTTTATGGACTAGCGGGTACCAATGAGCAGTTCTTC	CASSFYGLAGTNEQFF
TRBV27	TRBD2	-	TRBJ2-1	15	TGTGCCAGCAGACTAGCGGCCAGATCCTACAATGAGCAGTTCTTC	CASRLAARSYNEQFF
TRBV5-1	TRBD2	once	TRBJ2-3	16	TGCGCCAGCAGCTTTCGGGGTAGCGGGAGCGGAGATACGCAGTATTTT	CASSFRGSGSGDTQYF
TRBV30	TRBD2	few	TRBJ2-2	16	TGTGCCTCTAGGACTAGCGGGGGGCAATACACCGGGGAGCTGTTTTTT	CASRTSGGQYTGELFF
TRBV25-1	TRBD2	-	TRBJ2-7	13	TGTGCCAGCAGTGAATTGGGGGAGGGGGAGCAGTACTTC	CASSELGEGEQYF
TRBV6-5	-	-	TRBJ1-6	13	TGTGCCAGCAGTCCGCTGAGTGGTTCACCCCTCCACTTT	CASSPLSGSPLHF
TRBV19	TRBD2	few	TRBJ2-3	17	TGTGCCAGTAGTTCGCCCCTCTCGCGGGGGAGCACAGATACGCAGTATTTT	CASSSPLSRGSTDTQYF
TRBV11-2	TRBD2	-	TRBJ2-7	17	TGTGCCAGCAGAGGATTGAGACTAGCCTCTATTACTAACGAGCAGTACTTC	CASRGLRLASITNEQYF
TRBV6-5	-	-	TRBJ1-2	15	TGTGCCAGCAGTTACAGGTACGACAGAAACTATGGCTACACCTTC	CASSYRYDRNYGYTF
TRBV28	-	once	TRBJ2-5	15	TGTGCCAGCAGCCCCGAACAGCCCGGGGTCCAGACCCAGTACTTC	CASSPEQPGVQTQYF
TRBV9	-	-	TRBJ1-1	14	TGTGCCAGCAGCGTAGATGAGGCATACACTGAAGCTTTCTTT	CASSVDEAYTEAFF
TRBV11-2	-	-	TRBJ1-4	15	TGTGCCAGCAGCCAGAACGCGGGAACTAATGAAAAACTGTTTTTT	CASSQNAGTNEKLFF
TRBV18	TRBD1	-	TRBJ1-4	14	TGTGCCAGCTCACCAGGACAGGGGAGTGAAAAACTGTTTTTT	CASSPGQGSEKLFF
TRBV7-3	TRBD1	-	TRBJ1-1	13	TGTGCCAGCAGCTTCGACAGGGATACTGAAGCTTTCTTT	CASSFDRDTEAFF
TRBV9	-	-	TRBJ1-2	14	TGTGCCAGCAGCGCCCGAGGGGGATCCTATGGCTACACCTTC	CASSARGGSYGYTF
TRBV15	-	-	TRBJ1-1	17	TGTGCCACCAGCAATACGCAGAAGTTGGGTGGAGTCACTGAAGCTTTCTTT	CATSNTQKLGGVTEAFF
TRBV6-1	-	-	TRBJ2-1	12	TGTGCCAGCAGTTGGACTTACAATGAGCAGTTCTTC	CASSWTYNEQFF
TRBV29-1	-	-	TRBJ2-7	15	TGCAGCGCAGCGCAAACCTCGACAGGATCGGGGGAGCAGTACTTC	CSAAQTSTGSGEQYF
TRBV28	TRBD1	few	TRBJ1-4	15	TGTGCCAGCAGCCCGACAGGGGTAACTAATGAAAAACTGTTTTTT	CASSPTGVTNEKLFF
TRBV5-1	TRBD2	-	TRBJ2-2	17	TGCGCCAGCAGCTTGGAGCTAGCGGGAGGAATGACGGCGGAGCTGTTTTTT	CASSLELAGGMTAELFF
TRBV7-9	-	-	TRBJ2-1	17	TGTGCCAGCAGCTTAGTACTCCAGGGGTATGTTGTCAATGAGCAGTTCTTC	CASSLVLQGYVVNEQFF
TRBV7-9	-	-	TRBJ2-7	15	TGTGCCAGCAGCTTAGGGACTGTTCTAAGCTACGAGCAGTACTTC	CASSLGTVLSYEQYF
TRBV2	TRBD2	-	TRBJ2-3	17	TGTGCCAGCAGGAAAAAAGAGACTAGCGGGAGGGAGGATACGCAGTATTTT	CASRKKETSGREDTQYF
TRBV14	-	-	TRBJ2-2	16	TGTGCCAGCAGCCAATTCAGACAGGCCCACACCGGGGAGCTGTTTTTT	CASSQFRQAHTGELFF